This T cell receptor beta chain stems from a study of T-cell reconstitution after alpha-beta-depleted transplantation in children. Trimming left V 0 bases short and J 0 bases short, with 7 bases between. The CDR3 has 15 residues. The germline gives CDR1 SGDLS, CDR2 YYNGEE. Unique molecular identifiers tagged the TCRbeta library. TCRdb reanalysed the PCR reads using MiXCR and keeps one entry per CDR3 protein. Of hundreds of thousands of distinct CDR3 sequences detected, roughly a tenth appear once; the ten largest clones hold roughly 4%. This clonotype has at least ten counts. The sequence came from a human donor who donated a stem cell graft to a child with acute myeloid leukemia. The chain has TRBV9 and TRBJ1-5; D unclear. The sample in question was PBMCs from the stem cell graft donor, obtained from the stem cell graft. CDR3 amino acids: CASSVGPHSNQPQHF. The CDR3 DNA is TGTGCCAGCAGCGTAGGACCCCATAGCAATCAGCCCCAGCATTTT.